The rows below give T cell receptor beta chains drawn from one sample of a study of response to subunit inactivated influenza vaccine. TCRdb re-called the RT-PCR reads through MiXCR, storing one row per CDR3 protein. The sample consists of just over 300,000 distinct CDR3 sequences, 20% to 25% of them appearing once. Specimen: PBMCs from blood, collected roughly 20 months after vaccination. All receptors derive from a man between 50 and 69 years old who received an inactivated influenza vaccine. Each CDR3 is given with its conserved first and last residue. D genes are given only for firm matches. Clone size is shown for a subset of rows, as once, few, many or a class of expanded clone.

clone_size	v_call	d_call	cdr3_length	j_call	cdr3_aa	cdr3_nt
few	TRBV12-3/TRBV12-4	NA	14	TRBJ2-7	CASSYSGTTYEQYF	TGTGCCAGCAGTTACTCCGGGACAACCTACGAGCAGTACTTC
NA	TRBV30	NA	12	TRBJ1-6	CAWSVGNSPLHF	TGTGCCTGGAGTGTGGGGAATTCACCCCTCCACTTT
many	TRBV6-1	NA	15	TRBJ1-4	CASSDRGYGDEKLFF	TGTGCCAGCAGTGACAGGGGATACGGGGATGAAAAACTGTTTTTT
few	TRBV3-1	TRBD1	14	TRBJ2-1	CASSYTGGRNEQFF	TGTGCCAGCAGCTATACAGGGGGACGGAATGAGCAGTTCTTC
NA	TRBV18	NA	16	TRBJ1-5	CASSPAGGMGNQPQHF	TGTGCCAGCTCACCGGCGGGGGGTATGGGCAATCAGCCCCAGCATTTT
few	TRBV6-1	NA	14	TRBJ2-7	CASRVGVGIYEQYF	TGTGCCAGCAGGGTAGGAGTAGGAATCTACGAGCAGTACTTC
NA	TRBV15	TRBD1	15	TRBJ2-5	CATSISGQGLETQYF	TGTGCCACCAGCATATCCGGACAGGGGTTAGAGACCCAGTACTTC
few	TRBV2	TRBD2	14	TRBJ2-2	CASSRLAGTGELFF	TGTGCCAGCAGTCGACTAGCGGGGACCGGGGAGCTGTTTTTT
NA	TRBV11-2	TRBD2	17	TRBJ2-3	CASSLALQRGNEDTQYF	TGTGCCAGCAGCTTAGCTCTCCAGCGGGGGAACGAGGATACGCAGTATTTT
NA	TRBV20-1	NA	13	TRBJ2-7	CSASGRSSYEQYF	TGCAGTGCTAGTGGGCGGAGCTCCTACGAGCAGTACTTC
NA	TRBV12-3/TRBV12-4	TRBD1	12	TRBJ1-6	CASSTRTGSLHF	TGTGCCAGCAGTACCCGGACAGGGTCCCTCCACTTT
NA	TRBV20-1	NA	14	TRBJ2-2	CSARRAGHTGELFF	TGCAGTGCTAGACGAGCGGGTCACACCGGGGAGCTGTTTTTT
NA	TRBV5-5	NA	13	TRBJ2-1	CASMRNRDNEQFF	TGTGCCAGCATGAGGAATAGGGACAATGAGCAGTTCTTC
many	TRBV6-5	NA	14	TRBJ2-3	CASSYAGSADTQYF	TGTGCCAGCAGTTATGCAGGGTCGGCAGATACGCAGTATTTT
NA	TRBV5-1	TRBD2	15	TRBJ2-5	CASSFWGLGAETQYF	TGCGCCAGCAGCTTCTGGGGACTAGGCGCGGAGACCCAGTACTTC
NA	TRBV28	TRBD1	15	TRBJ2-3	CASSLNRGRPDTQYF	TGTGCCAGCAGTTTAAACAGGGGGCGGCCAGATACGCAGTATTTT
NA	TRBV4-2	NA	14	TRBJ2-5	CASSQEFDKETQYF	TGTGCCAGCAGCCAAGAGTTCGACAAAGAGACCCAGTACTTC
few	TRBV6-1	NA	13	TRBJ2-5	CAINRAPQETQYF	TGTGCCATCAACCGGGCCCCTCAAGAGACCCAGTACTTC
NA	TRBV4-2	NA	16	TRBJ1-1	CASSPPRRDMNTEAFF	TGTGCCAGCAGCCCCCCGCGAAGGGATATGAACACTGAAGCTTTCTTT
NA	TRBV7-8	NA	14	TRBJ2-7	CASSAQAGYYEQYF	TGTGCCAGCAGCGCCCAAGCAGGGTACTACGAGCAGTACTTC
few	TRBV29-1	TRBD1	11	TRBJ2-3	CSADRADTQYF	TGCAGCGCAGACAGGGCAGATACGCAGTATTTT
NA	TRBV7-9	NA	12	TRBJ2-7	CASNKRADEQYF	TGTGCCAGCAACAAGAGAGCGGACGAGCAGTACTTC
NA	TRBV28	NA	13	TRBJ2-7	CASSPPEVYEQYF	TGTGCCAGCAGTCCTCCGGAGGTCTACGAGCAGTACTTC
NA	TRBV5-5	NA	16	TRBJ2-1	CASNSWMPGSYNEQFF	TGTGCCAGCAACTCTTGGATGCCAGGGTCCTACAATGAGCAGTTCTTC
few	TRBV7-9	NA	16	TRBJ1-2	CASSLGFDTPNYGYTF	TGTGCCAGCAGCTTAGGATTTGACACCCCTAACTATGGCTACACCTTC
NA	TRBV7-2	NA	16	TRBJ1-1	CASSRARTGPNTEAFF	TGTGCCAGCAGCCGAGCCCGAACAGGGCCGAACACTGAAGCTTTCTTT
few	TRBV28	TRBD1	14	TRBJ1-5	CASSSGTGWQPQHF	TGTGCCAGCAGCTCCGGGACAGGGTGGCAGCCCCAGCATTTT
NA	TRBV4-3	TRBD1	16	TRBJ2-7	CASSQEWDREPYEQYF	TGCGCCAGCAGCCAAGAATGGGACAGGGAACCCTACGAGCAGTACTTC
NA	TRBV4-2	TRBD2	15	TRBJ2-5	CASSQAGGRQETQYF	TGTGCCAGCAGCCAAGCGGGGGGACGCCAAGAGACCCAGTACTTC
few	TRBV28	NA	16	TRBJ2-1	CASSLFDGSSYNEQFF	TGTGCCAGCAGTTTATTTGACGGGAGCTCCTACAATGAGCAGTTCTTC
NA	TRBV2	TRBD1	18	TRBJ1-5	CASAYSFPRGQGSQPQHF	TGTGCCAGCGCGTACTCCTTTCCCCGGGGACAGGGTTCGCAGCCCCAGCATTTT
NA	TRBV7-2	NA	17	TRBJ1-2	CASSPQFGRQGNNGHTF	TGTGCCAGCAGCCCTCAGTTCGGAAGGCAGGGTAACAATGGCCACACCTTC
few	TRBV11-2	NA	14	TRBJ2-5	CASSYNWAGETQYF	TGTGCCAGCAGCTATAATTGGGCCGGGGAGACCCAGTACTTC
many	TRBV28	NA	11	TRBJ1-5	CASSNQGSQHF	TGTGCCAGCAGTAATCAGGGGTCCCAGCATTTT
many	TRBV7-2	TRBD1	14	TRBJ1-1	CASSLGQLGTEAFF	TGTGCCAGCAGCTTGGGACAGCTTGGCACTGAAGCTTTCTTT
few	TRBV2	NA	18	TRBJ2-1	CASSEILVSGSSYNEQFF	TGTGCCAGCAGTGAGATTTTAGTGTCGGGGAGCTCCTACAATGAGCAGTTCTTC
few	TRBV29-1	NA	13	TRBJ2-4	CSVELRAKNIQYF	TGCAGCGTTGAATTGAGGGCCAAAAACATTCAGTACTTC
few	TRBV4-3	TRBD2	15	TRBJ2-1	CASSPDSLAAGEQFF	TGCGCCAGCAGCCCCGATTCGCTAGCGGCCGGTGAGCAGTTCTTC
few	TRBV29-1	NA	13	TRBJ2-1	CSVGGGGFDEQFF	TGCAGCGTTGGGGGAGGGGGTTTCGATGAGCAGTTCTTC
NA	TRBV15	NA	15	TRBJ1-5	CATSRGGPSNQPQHF	TGTGCCACCAGCAGAGGAGGGCCTAGCAATCAGCCCCAGCATTTT
NA	TRBV10-2	NA	16	TRBJ2-5	CASSESIVTAGGTQYF	TGCGCCAGCAGTGAGTCTATAGTCACGGCTGGAGGGACCCAGTACTTC